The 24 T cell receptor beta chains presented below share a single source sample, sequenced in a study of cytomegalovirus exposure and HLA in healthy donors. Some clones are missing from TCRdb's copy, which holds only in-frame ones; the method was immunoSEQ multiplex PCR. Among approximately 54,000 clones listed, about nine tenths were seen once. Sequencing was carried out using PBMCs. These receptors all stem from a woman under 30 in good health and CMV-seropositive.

The CDR3: CASSLLRGRGQETQYF. The CDR3, as DNA: TGTGCCAGCAGTCTCCTCCGTGGCCGGGGGCAAGAGACCCAGTACTTC. This rearrangement joins TRBV27 to TRBJ2-5, with D possibly TRBD2 on 6 matching bases. Trimming left V 5 bases short and J 2 bases short, with 18 bases between. The CDR3 has 16 amino acids. Germline V gene sequence: CDR1 MNHEY, CDR2 SMNVEV (reference sequence).

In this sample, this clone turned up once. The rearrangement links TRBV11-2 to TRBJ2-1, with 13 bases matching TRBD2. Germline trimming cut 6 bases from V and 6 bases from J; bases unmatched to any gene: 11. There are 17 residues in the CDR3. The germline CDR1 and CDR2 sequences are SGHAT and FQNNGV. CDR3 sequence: CASSQNRGLAGVNEQFF. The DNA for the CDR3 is TGTGCCAGCAGTCAAAACCGAGGACTAGCGGGGGTCAATGAGCAGTTCTTC.

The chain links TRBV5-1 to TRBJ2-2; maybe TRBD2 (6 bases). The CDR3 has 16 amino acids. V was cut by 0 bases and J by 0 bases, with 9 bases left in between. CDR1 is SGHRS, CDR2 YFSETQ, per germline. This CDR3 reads CASSLATGANTGELFF. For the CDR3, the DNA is TGCGCCAGCAGCTTGGCCACGGGGGCGAACACCGGGGAGCTGTTTTTT.

The CDR3 spells CASSYPGGGSSSGELFF. CDR3 nucleotide sequence: TGTGCCAGCAGCTACCCGGGTGGGGGCTCCTCGAGCGGGGAGCTGTTTTTT. The V call is TRBV11-2, the J call TRBJ2-2; D may be TRBD1 (6 bases). CDR3 length equals 17 residues. The germline CDR1 and CDR2 sequences are SGHAT and FQNNGV. V was trimmed by 4 bases and J by 7 bases, leaving 22 bases between them. The entire variable domain, with the rest obtained from reference TRBV11-2 and TRBJ2-2, is as follows: EAGVAQSPRYKIIEKRQSVAFWCNPISGHATLYWYQQILGQGPKLLIQFQNNGVVDDSQLPKDRFSAERLKGVDSTLKIQPAKLEDSAVYLCASSYPGGGSSSGELFFGEGSRLTVL.

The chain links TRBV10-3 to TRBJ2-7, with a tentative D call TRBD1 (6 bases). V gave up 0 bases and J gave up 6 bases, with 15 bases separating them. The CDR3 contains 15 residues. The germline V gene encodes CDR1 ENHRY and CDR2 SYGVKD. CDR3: CAISESDSSYVEQYF. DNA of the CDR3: TGTGCCATCAGTGAGTCGGACAGTTCTTACGTCGAGCAGTACTTC.

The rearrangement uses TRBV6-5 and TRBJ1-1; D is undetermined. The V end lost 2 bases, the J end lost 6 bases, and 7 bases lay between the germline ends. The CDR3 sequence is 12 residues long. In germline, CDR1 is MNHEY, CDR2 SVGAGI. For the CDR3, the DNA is TGTGCCAGCAGTTACGGCGGCGCTGAAGCTTTCTTT. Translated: CASSYGGAEAFF.

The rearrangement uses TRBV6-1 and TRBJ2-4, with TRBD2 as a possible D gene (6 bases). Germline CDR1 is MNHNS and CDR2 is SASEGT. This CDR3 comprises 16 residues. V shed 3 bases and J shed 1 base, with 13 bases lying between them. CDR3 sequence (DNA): TGTGCCAGCAGTGAGATAGCGAGCGGGGCCAAAAACATTCAGTACTTC. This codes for CASSEIASGAKNIQYF.

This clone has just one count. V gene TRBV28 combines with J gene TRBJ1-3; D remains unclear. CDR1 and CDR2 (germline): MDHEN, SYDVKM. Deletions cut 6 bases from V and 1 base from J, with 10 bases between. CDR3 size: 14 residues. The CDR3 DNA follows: TGTGCCAGCAGGGAGCATGCTTCTGGAAACACCATATATTTT. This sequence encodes CASREHASGNTIYF.

CDR3 sequence reads: CASSFGVGQRFQYGYTF. The CDR3, as DNA: TGTGCCAGCAGCTTCGGGGTGGGCCAACGGTTTCAATATGGCTACACCTTC. The chain joins TRBV11-2 to TRBJ1-2, with unresolved D. This CDR3 has 17 residues. Germline V lookup: CDR1 SGHAT, CDR2 FQNNGV. V was cut by 3 bases and J by 5 bases, with 22 bases left in between.

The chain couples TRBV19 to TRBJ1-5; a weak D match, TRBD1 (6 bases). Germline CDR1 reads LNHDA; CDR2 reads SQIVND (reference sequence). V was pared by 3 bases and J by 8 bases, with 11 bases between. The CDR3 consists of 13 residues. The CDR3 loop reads CASSIRGREPQHF. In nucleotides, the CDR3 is TGTGCCAGTAGTATCAGGGGTCGTGAGCCCCAGCATTTT.

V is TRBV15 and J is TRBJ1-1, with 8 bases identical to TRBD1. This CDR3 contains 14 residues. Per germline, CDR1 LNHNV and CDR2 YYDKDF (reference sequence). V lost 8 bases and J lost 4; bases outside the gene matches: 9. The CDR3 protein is CATLEGQGRTEAFF. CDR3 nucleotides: TGTGCCACCCTCGAAGGACAGGGACGCACTGAAGCTTTCTTT.

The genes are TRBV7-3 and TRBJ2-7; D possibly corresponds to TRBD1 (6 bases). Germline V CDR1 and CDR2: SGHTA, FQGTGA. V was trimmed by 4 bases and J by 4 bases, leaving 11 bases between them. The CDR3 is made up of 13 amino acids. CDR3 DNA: TGTGCCAGCAGCTCCTCTACAGGGTACGAGCAGTACTTC. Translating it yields CASSSSTGYEQYF.

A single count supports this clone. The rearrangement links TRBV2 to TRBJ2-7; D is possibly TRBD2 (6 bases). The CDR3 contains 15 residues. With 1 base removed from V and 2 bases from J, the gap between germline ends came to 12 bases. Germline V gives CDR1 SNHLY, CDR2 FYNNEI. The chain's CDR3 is CASSEEGLATYEQYF. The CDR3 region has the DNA TGTGCCAGCAGTGAAGAGGGACTGGCAACCTACGAGCAGTACTTC.

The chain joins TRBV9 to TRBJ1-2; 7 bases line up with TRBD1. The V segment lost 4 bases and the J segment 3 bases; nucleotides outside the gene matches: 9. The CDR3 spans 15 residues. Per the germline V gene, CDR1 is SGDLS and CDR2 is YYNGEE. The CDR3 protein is CASSLGGGTDYGYTF. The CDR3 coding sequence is TGTGCCAGCAGCCTCGGCGGAGGGACAGACTATGGCTACACCTTC.

CDR3 protein: CASSEHYATDTQYF. The CDR3 DNA is TGTGCCAGCAGTGAACATTATGCCACAGATACGCAGTATTTT. V is TRBV6-5 and J is TRBJ2-3; D is undetermined. The ends were cut back, 5 bases at V and 2 bases at J, with 11 bases in the middle. In germline, CDR1 is MNHEY, CDR2 SVGAGI. The CDR3 contains 14 residues.

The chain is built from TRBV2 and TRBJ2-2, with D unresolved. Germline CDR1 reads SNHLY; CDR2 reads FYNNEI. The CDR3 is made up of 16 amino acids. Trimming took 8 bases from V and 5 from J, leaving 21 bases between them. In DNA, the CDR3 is TGTGCCAGCCTTGGGCAGCCGATCGCACTTACCGGGGAGCTGTTTTTT. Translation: CASLGQPIALTGELFF.

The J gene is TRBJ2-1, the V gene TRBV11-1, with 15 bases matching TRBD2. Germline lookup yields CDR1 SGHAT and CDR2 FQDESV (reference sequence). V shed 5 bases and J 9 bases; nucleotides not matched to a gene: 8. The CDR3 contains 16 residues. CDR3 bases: TGTGCCAGCAGCCCGTGGACTAGCGGGGGGGCGAGTGAGCAGTTCTTC. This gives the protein CASSPWTSGGASEQFF.

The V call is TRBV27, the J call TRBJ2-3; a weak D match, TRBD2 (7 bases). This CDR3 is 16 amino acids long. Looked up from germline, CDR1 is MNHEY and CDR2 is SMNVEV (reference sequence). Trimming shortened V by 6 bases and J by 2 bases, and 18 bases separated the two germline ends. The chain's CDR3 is CASREDSGIFTDTQYF. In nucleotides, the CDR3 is TGTGCCAGCAGAGAGGACAGCGGGATTTTCACAGATACGCAGTATTTT.

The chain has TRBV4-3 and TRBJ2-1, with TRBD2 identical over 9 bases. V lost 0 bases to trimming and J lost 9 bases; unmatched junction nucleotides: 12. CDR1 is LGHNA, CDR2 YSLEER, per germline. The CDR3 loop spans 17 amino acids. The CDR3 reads CASSQDPIAGAPGEQFF. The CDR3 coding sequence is TGCGCCAGCAGCCAAGACCCTATAGCGGGGGCCCCTGGTGAGCAGTTCTTC.

The CDR3 DNA reads as TGTGCCAGCAGCCAAGAAGGCGGGAACACTGAAGCTTTCTTT. It yields the protein CASSQEGGNTEAFF. This chain connects TRBV4-2 to TRBJ1-1, with no clear D. Germline CDR1 LGHNA, CDR2 YNFKEQ. The CDR3 has 14 amino acids. The V end was cut by 0 bases, the J end by 1 base, with 6 bases between.

The DNA of the CDR3 is TGCGCCAGCAGCCAAGTCCCGGGACAGGCGAGGGAAAAACTGTTTTTT. Translation gives CASSQVPGQAREKLFF. This chain uses TRBV4-1 with TRBJ1-4; 8 nucleotides line up with TRBD1. Looked up from germline, CDR1 is MGHRA and CDR2 is YSYEKL. The CDR3 extends over 16 amino acids. V shed 1 base and J 8 bases; nucleotides not matched to a gene: 9.

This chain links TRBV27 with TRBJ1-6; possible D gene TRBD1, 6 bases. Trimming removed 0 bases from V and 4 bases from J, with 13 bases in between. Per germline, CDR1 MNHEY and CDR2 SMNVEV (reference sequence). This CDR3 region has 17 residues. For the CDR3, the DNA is TGTGCCAGCAGTTTATCGCGGGGGGCTTTGTATAATTCACCCCTCCACTTT. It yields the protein CASSLSRGALYNSPLHF.

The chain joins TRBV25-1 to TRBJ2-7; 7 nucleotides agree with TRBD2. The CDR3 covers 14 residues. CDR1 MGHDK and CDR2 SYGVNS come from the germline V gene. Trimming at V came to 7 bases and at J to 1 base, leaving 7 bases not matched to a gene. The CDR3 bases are TGTGCCAGCATGGGGCGGGGGAGGTCCTACGAGCAGTACTTC. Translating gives CASMGRGRSYEQYF.

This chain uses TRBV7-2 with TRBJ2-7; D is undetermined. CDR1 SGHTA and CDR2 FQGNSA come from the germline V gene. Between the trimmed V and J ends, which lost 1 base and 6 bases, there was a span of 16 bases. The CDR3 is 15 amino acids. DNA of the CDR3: TGTGCCAGCAGCTTAGTTCTCGCGGCCGCGCTCGAGCAGTACTTC. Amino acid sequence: CASSLVLAAALEQYF.